Presented here are 27 T cell receptor beta chains from one specimen sequenced in a study of T cell responses to AZD1222 COVID-19 vaccine. The assay was immunoSEQ multiplex PCR, and TCRdb's table has in-frame clones only and misses some. The sample lists roughly 150,000 clones, about 92% occurring once. The input for sequencing was peripheral blood, taken on day 0 of AZD1222 vaccination. These receptors were taken from an adult in good health.

The chain uses TRBV6-1 and TRBJ1-3; 7 nucleotides align to TRBD1. Germline V lookup: CDR1 MNHNS, CDR2 SASEGT. This CDR3 has 14 residues. With 7 bases clipped from V and 2 bases from J, the junction kept 5 bases outside the gene matches. The CDR3 here is CASTSGGAGNTIYF. CDR3 in DNA: TGTGCCAGCACCTCAGGGGGGGCTGGAAACACCATATATTTT.

This chain uses TRBV5-1 with TRBJ1-6; a possible D gene is TRBD1 (5 bases). The CDR3 extends over 18 amino acids. Trimming removed 4 bases at V and 0 bases at J, with 17 bases between. Germline assignment: CDR1 SGHRS and CDR2 YFSETQ. CDR3 DNA sequence: TGCGCCAGCAGCCGGAGCAGGGCGGAGAGCTCCTATAATTCACCCCTCCACTTT. Translating it yields CASSRSRAESSYNSPLHF. Supplemented by reference TRBV5-1 and TRBJ1-6, the full variable domain reads KAGVTQTPRYLIKTRGQQVTLSCSPISGHRSVSWYQQTPGQGLQFLFEYFSETQRNKGNFPGRFSGRQFSNSRSEMNVSTLELGDSALYLCASSRSRAESSYNSPLHFGNGTRLTVT.

This rearrangement joins TRBV5-1 to TRBJ2-1, with D tentatively TRBD2 (6 bases). Germline-derived CDR1 and CDR2 are SGHRS and YFSETQ. The CDR3 covers 14 residues. Trimming shortened V by 5 bases and J by 6 bases, and 15 bases separated the two germline ends. CDR3 sequence reads: CASSQPRGRNEQFF. As DNA, the CDR3 is TGCGCCAGCAGTCAACCGCGGGGCCGCAATGAGCAGTTCTTC. Complete variable domain (other parts from reference TRBV5-1 and TRBJ2-1): KAGVTQTPRYLIKTRGQQVTLSCSPISGHRSVSWYQQTPGQGLQFLFEYFSETQRNKGNFPGRFSGRQFSNSRSEMNVSTLELGDSALYLCASSQPRGRNEQFFGPGTRLTVL.

V is TRBV5-6 and J is TRBJ1-1, with D possibly matching TRBD1 (5 bases). Germline CDR1 SGHDT, CDR2 YYEEEE. V was cut by 0 bases and J by 1 base, with 10 bases left in between. The CDR3 contains 15 residues. Here the CDR3 DNA reads TGTGCCAGCAGCTTGGTCGGACACCAGAACACTGAAGCTTTCTTT. This encodes CASSLVGHQNTEAFF.

J is TRBJ2-1 and V is TRBV27; 7 bases are a match to TRBD1. V lost 2 bases and J lost 2; bases outside the gene matches: 6. Germline CDR1 is MNHEY and CDR2 is SMNVEV (reference sequence). The CDR3 contains 16 residues. The chain's CDR3 is CASSLPTGTPYNEQFF. CDR3 coding DNA: TGTGCCAGCAGTTTACCGACAGGGACCCCCTACAATGAGCAGTTCTTC.

This chain joins TRBV4-2 and TRBJ1-2; no clear D gene. This CDR3 has 16 residues. Trimming took off 4 bases at V and 5 bases at J, with 20 bases between the two ends. CDR1 and CDR2 (germline): LGHNA, YNFKEQ. In DNA, the CDR3 is TGTGCCAGCAGCCCCGGGGAGGGTGGGAGCCCGTATGGCTACACCTTC. Amino acids: CASSPGEGGSPYGYTF.

The CDR3 DNA reads TGTGCCAGCAGTTACAGGGGGGATGAGCAGTTCTTC. Amino acid sequence: CASSYRGDEQFF. The J gene is TRBJ2-1, the V gene TRBV6-6; tentatively, D is TRBD1 or TRBD2 (6 bases each). The V gene lost 2 bases and the J gene lost 8 bases, with 7 bases spanning the gap. The CDR3 consists of 12 residues. The germline V gene has CDR1 MNHNY and CDR2 SVGAGI (reference sequence).

CDR3 DNA sequence: TGCGCCAGCAGCCAAGGACTAGCAACGACGGGAGATACGCAGTATTTT. Residues: CASSQGLATTGDTQYF. The J gene is TRBJ2-3, the V gene TRBV4-1, with 7 bases lining up with TRBD2. The CDR3 is 16 amino acids. V was pared by 1 base and J by 5 bases, with 9 bases of the junction left unmatched. CDR1 is MGHRA and CDR2 is YSYEKL in the germline V gene.

Only a few counts were recorded for this clone. This rearrangement joins TRBV19 to TRBJ1-2, with a tentative D call TRBD1 (6 bases). V dropped 6 bases and J dropped 2 bases, with 13 bases sitting between them. This CDR3 spans 14 amino acids. The germline gives CDR1 LNHDA, CDR2 SQIVND (reference sequence). As DNA, the CDR3 is TGTGCCAGTAGACAGACAGGACCCAACTATGGCTACACCTTC. It is translated as CASRQTGPNYGYTF.

This chain joins TRBV13 and TRBJ2-7; 8 bases match TRBD2. The V gene's germline CDR1 is PRHDT and CDR2 FYEKMQ (reference sequence). This CDR3 comprises 17 residues. With V trimmed by 5 bases and J by 2 bases, 14 bases remained unmatched. CDR3 sequence (DNA): TGTGCCAGCAGCCACACCCGAGCGGGAGCTAATCCCTACGAGCAGTACTTC. Translation: CASSHTRAGANPYEQYF.

This rearrangement joins TRBV11-2 to TRBJ2-1; the match to TRBD2 covers 11 bases. The junction had 3 bases not matched to a gene; V was cut back by 5 bases and J by 3 bases. The germline V gene has CDR1 SGHAT and CDR2 FQNNGV. The CDR3 loop spans 15 amino acids. CDR3 bases: TGTGCCAGCAGCCCCGGGACTAGCGGCTACAATGAGCAGTTCTTC. Translating it yields CASSPGTSGYNEQFF.

The chain is built from TRBV28 and TRBJ1-5; TRBD1 agrees at 7 bases. The CDR3 is 15 residues long. In germline, CDR1 is MDHEN, CDR2 SYDVKM. Unmatched junction bases numbered 10, after V lost 9 bases and J lost 2 bases. The CDR3 DNA reads as TGTGCCAGTATCTCACGGACAGGCCGCAATCAGCCCCAGCATTTT. Translation gives CASISRTGRNQPQHF.

The V and J genes are TRBV7-9 and TRBJ1-1; D uncertain. Germline-derived CDR1 and CDR2 are SEHNR and FQNEAQ (reference sequence). This CDR3 region has 13 residues. CDR3 coding DNA: TGTTTAAAGGCGGAAGCCATGAACACTGAAGCTTTCTTT. The encoded protein is CLKAEAMNTEAFF.

CDR3 nucleotides: TGTGCCAGCATAGCAGGCAGGGCTAACTATGGCTACACCTTC. This sequence encodes CASIAGRANYGYTF. V is TRBV5-5 and J is TRBJ1-2, with D possibly TRBD1 on 5 matching bases. V dropped 6 bases and J dropped 0 bases, with 12 bases sitting between them. The CDR3 is 14 amino acids. Germline values: CDR1 SGHKS, CDR2 YYEKEE (reference sequence).

This clone was counted only a few times. The rearrangement joins TRBV11-1 to TRBJ2-7, with TRBD1 identical over 9 bases. This CDR3 has 15 residues. Losses at the gene ends were 4 bases for V and 2 bases for J; bases not matched to a gene: 6. Germline values: CDR1 SGHAT, CDR2 FQDESV (reference sequence). The CDR3: CASSYPGTGTYEQYF. The CDR3 nucleotides read TGTGCCAGCAGCTACCCCGGGACAGGGACCTACGAGCAGTACTTC.

The chain employs TRBV6-5 and TRBJ1-1; TRBD1 might be the D (6 bases). Germline assignment: CDR1 MNHEY and CDR2 SVGAGI. V lost 7 bases, J lost 4 bases, and 10 bases lay in between. This CDR3 is built from 12 residues. The CDR3 sequence: CASKQGSTEAFF. The CDR3 DNA reads TGTGCCAGCAAGCAGGGGTCCACTGAAGCTTTCTTT.

This clone has only one observation. The chain uses TRBV5-6 and TRBJ2-4, with D hard to call. The CDR3 extends over 14 amino acids. Germline V gene data show CDR1 as SGHDT and CDR2 as YYEEEE. Trimming cost V 0 bases and J 4 bases, with 8 bases left between them. The CDR3 region has the DNA TGTGCCAGCAGCTTGGGCAGGTCTAAAAACATTCAGTACTTC. Its translation is CASSLGRSKNIQYF. Looking up the rest from reference TRBV5-6 and TRBJ2-4 gives the full variable domain: DAGVTQSPTHLIKTRGQQVTLRCSPKSGHDTVSWYQQALGQGPQFIFQYYEEEERQRGNFPDRFSGHQFPNYSSELNVNALLLGDSALYLCASSLGRSKNIQYFGAGTRLSVL.

The J gene is TRBJ2-7, the V gene TRBV27, with 9 nucleotides matching TRBD1. Germline values: CDR1 MNHEY, CDR2 SMNVEV (reference sequence). Trimming removed 5 bases from V and 0 bases from J; junction bases left unmatched: 14. The CDR3 consists of 18 residues. For the CDR3, the DNA is TGTGCCAGCAGTCCCCAGGGGACAGGGTGGAGGAGCTCCTACGAGCAGTACTTC. Translation: CASSPQGTGWRSSYEQYF.

The rearrangement links TRBV7-9 to TRBJ1-6; 8 nucleotides line up with TRBD1. The V and J ends lost 3 bases and 11 bases, in that order; junction bases with no gene match: 9. Germline V gene data show CDR1 as SEHNR and CDR2 as FQNEAQ (reference sequence). This CDR3 contains 15 residues. CDR3: CASSFSVGQGPPLHF. CDR3 bases: TGTGCCAGCAGCTTTTCCGTTGGACAGGGCCCACCCCTCCACTTT.

The rearrangement joins TRBV3-1 (or the pseudogene TRBV3-2) to TRBJ2-3; 10 positions match TRBD2. J was trimmed by 3 bases and V by 1 base; bases with no gene match: 13. Germline assignment: CDR1 LGHDT and CDR2 YNNKEL (reference sequence). The CDR3 has 19 residues. The CDR3 DNA is TGTGCCAGCAGCCAAGTTCTACTAGCGGGACCGCGCACTACAGATACGCAGTATTTT. It is translated as CASSQVLLAGPRTTDTQYF.

The chain uses TRBV18 and TRBJ1-1; D is perhaps TRBD1 (5 bases). The germline V and J ends were trimmed by 4 bases and 1 base, with 7 bases remaining between them. Germline lookup yields CDR1 KGHSH and CDR2 LQKENI. CDR3 length: 13 amino acids. As DNA, the CDR3 is TGTGCCAGCTCACAGGGGACGAACACTGAAGCTTTCTTT. It yields the protein CASSQGTNTEAFF.

This chain connects TRBV11-3 to TRBJ2-3; 8 nucleotides agree with TRBD2. J lost 3 bases, V lost 5 bases, and 4 bases had no gene match. This CDR3 spans 14 amino acids. Germline loops: CDR1 SGHNT, CDR2 YENEEA. The CDR3, as DNA: TGTGCCAGCAGCCAGGGACTAGTGACAGATACGCAGTATTTT. Translated: CASSQGLVTDTQYF.

To note about this clone: Additional DNA sequences in this sample encode the identical CDR3. This rearrangement joins TRBV28 to TRBJ2-7; D not certain. With 1 base removed from V and 4 bases from J, the gap between germline ends came to 2 bases. This CDR3 is 11 amino acids long. Germline V gene sequence: CDR1 MDHEN, CDR2 SYDVKM. The CDR3 nucleotides read TGTGCCAGCAGTTTATTTTACGAGCAGTACTTC. It codes for CASSLFYEQYF.

V usage is TRBV19 and J usage is TRBJ2-2; tentatively, D is TRBD2 (6 bases). This CDR3 contains 16 residues. CDR1 and CDR2 (germline): LNHDA, SQIVND (reference sequence). V was cut by 7 bases and J by 5 bases, with 20 bases left in between. The CDR3 here is CASNTGEGRQTGELFF. In nucleotides, the CDR3 is TGTGCCAGTAATACTGGGGAAGGGAGGCAGACCGGGGAGCTGTTTTTT.

This chain links TRBV3-1 (or the pseudogene TRBV3-2) with TRBJ2-7, with D unresolved. Germline CDR1 LGHDT, CDR2 YNNKEL (reference sequence). CDR3 length: 9 amino acids. Trimming cost V 7 bases and J 10 bases, with 8 bases left between them. The CDR3 sequence: CASIKCQYF. In DNA form, the CDR3 reads TGTGCCAGCATTAAGTGTCAGTACTTC.

The gene calls are TRBV2 and TRBJ2-1, with D hard to call. Trimming shortened V by 10 bases and J by 0 bases, and 13 bases separated the two germline ends. CDR1 and CDR2 (germline): SNHLY, FYNNEI. The CDR3 contains 14 residues. CDR3 nucleotide sequence: TGTGCCACAAGTCAGACTTACTCCTACAATGAGCAGTTCTTC. This codes for CATSQTYSYNEQFF. The full variable domain, its missing parts supplied by reference TRBV2 and TRBJ2-1, is EPEVTQTPSHQVTQMGQEVILRCVPISNHLYFYWYRQILGQKVEFLVSFYNNEISEKSEIFDDQFSVERPDGSNFTLKIRSTKLEDSAMYFCATSQTYSYNEQFFGPGTRLTVL.

The V call is TRBV5-4, the J call TRBJ2-1, with D maybe TRBD1 (6 bases). The V end lost 2 bases, the J end lost 8 bases, and 11 bases lay between the germline ends. The CDR3 sequence is 13 residues long. Germline CDR1 is SGHNT and CDR2 is YYREEE (reference sequence). The CDR3 region has the DNA TGTGCCAGCAGCTTCCCACAGGGTTATGAGCAGTTCTTC. This gives the protein CASSFPQGYEQFF.